The 23 T cell receptor beta chains below were found in one sample sequenced in a study of blood T cells in healthy people across ages. It was with a sample-barcoded 5' primer and a J-beta primer mix that a second PCR of roughly 7 to 12 cycles was run. In TCRdb, the 5' RACE reads were re-called with MiXCR into one record per CDR3 protein. The data contain hundreds of thousands of distinct CDR3 sequences, around 41% of them singletons. Sequences were obtained from blood. Receptors were obtained from an elderly man in good health.

The chain employs TRBV4-2 and TRBJ2-5; D remains unclear. CDR1 and CDR2 from the germline V gene are LGHNA and YNFKEQ. The CDR3 covers 15 residues. Trimming pared 3 bases from V and 4 bases from J, leaving 15 bases between. DNA for the CDR3: TGTGCCAGCAGCCAGGGCCCTACCGCCTTAGAGACCCAGTACTTC. Protein sequence: CASSQGPTALETQYF.

The CDR3 nucleotides read TGTGCCAGTCTCCGGGACACCGTACATGAGCAGTACTTC. As protein: CASLRDTVHEQYF. The rearrangement joins TRBV12-3 or TRBV12-4 to TRBJ2-5, with D maybe TRBD1 (6 bases). The V end was cut by 9 bases, the J end by 11 bases, with 22 bases between. This CDR3 spans 13 amino acids.

This clonotype has only one observation. CDR3 nucleotide sequence: TGTGCCAGCAGTAAACGGGGGTCGGGCACAGATACGCAGTATTTT. Its protein is CASSKRGSGTDTQYF. This chain links TRBV12-3 or TRBV12-4 with TRBJ2-3, with D perhaps matching TRBD2 (6 bases). The CDR3 length is 15 residues. V lost 5 bases and J 1 base, leaving 13 bases between the germline ends.

The gene calls are TRBV30 and TRBJ2-2; tentative D call: TRBD2 (5 bases). The germline V and J ends were trimmed by 0 bases and 6 bases, with 8 bases remaining between them. Germline lookup yields CDR1 GTSNPN and CDR2 SVGIG (reference sequence). The CDR3 loop spans 13 amino acids. The CDR3 loop is CAWSVRTPGELFF. In DNA, the CDR3 is TGTGCCTGGAGTGTACGGACTCCCGGGGAGCTGTTTTTT.

The V call is TRBV6-1, the J call TRBJ2-1; 7 bases are a match to TRBD2. Germline trimming cut 7 bases from V and 0 bases from J; bases unmatched to any gene: 6. The CDR3 has 15 residues. Germline values: CDR1 MNHNS, CDR2 SASEGT. The CDR3 here is CASKAGRSSYNEQFF. CDR3 sequence (DNA): TGTGCCAGCAAAGCGGGAAGAAGCTCCTACAATGAGCAGTTCTTC.

The chain has TRBV7-9 and TRBJ1-1, with D maybe TRBD1 (5 bases). CDR3 size: 12 residues. Germline CDR1 SEHNR, CDR2 FQNEAQ (reference sequence). The germline V and J ends were trimmed by 7 bases and 7 bases, with 13 bases remaining between them. The CDR3: CASTLGQYEAFF. The CDR3 region has the DNA TGTGCCAGCACCCTAGGACAATATGAAGCTTTCTTT.

Points on this clonotype: A much larger clone lies a single base off, so this may be a read error. No conserved phenylalanine or tryptophan ends this CDR3, so it is likely a read error. The rearrangement links TRBV7-2 to TRBJ1-4; tentative D call: TRBD1 (6 bases). The CDR3 extends over 14 amino acids. The V and J ends lost 5 bases and 5 bases respectively, with 12 bases between them. CDR1 is SGHTA, CDR2 FQGNSA, per germline. Here the CDR3 DNA reads TGTGCCAGCAGCCAAGTCGGACAGAATGAAAAACTGTTTTGT. It is translated as CASSQVGQNEKLFC.

This chain uses TRBV6-1 with TRBJ2-6; tentative D call: TRBD2 (5 bases). Trimming removed 6 bases from V and 4 bases from J, with 13 bases in between. The germline CDR1 and CDR2 sequences are MNHNS and SASEGT. The CDR3 is 15 amino acids. The CDR3 region has the DNA TGTGCCAGCAGAGCTACTACGGGAGGGGCCAACGTCCTGACTTTC. It codes for CASRATTGGANVLTF.

This clonotype was recorded many times. The CDR3 DNA sequence: TGTGCCAGCAGCCAAGACACTAGCGGGGGAACACAAGAGACCCAGTACTTC. This encodes CASSQDTSGGTQETQYF. V is TRBV4-2 and J is TRBJ2-5; 11 bases fit TRBD2. Germline trimming cut 0 bases from V and 2 bases from J; bases unmatched to any gene: 5. CDR3 length: 17 amino acids. The germline gives CDR1 LGHNA, CDR2 YNFKEQ.

This clonotype turned up a few times. The chain is built from TRBV7-2 and TRBJ2-4; 8 nucleotides line up with TRBD1. Per the germline V gene, CDR1 is SGHTA and CDR2 is FQGNSA. With 3 bases clipped from V and 5 bases from J, the junction kept 6 bases outside the gene matches. The CDR3 runs to 15 residues. The CDR3 nucleotides read TGTGCCAGCAGCTTTCGGACAGGGTGGGAAAACATTCAGTACTTC. Its protein is CASSFRTGWENIQYF. Full variable domain (remainder filled in from reference TRBV7-2 and TRBJ2-4): GAGVSQSPSNKVTEKGKDVELRCDPISGHTALYWYRQSLGQGLEFLIYFQGNSAPDKSGLPSDRFSAERTGGSVSTLTIQRTQQEDSAVYLCASSFRTGWENIQYFGAGTRLSVL.

This clonotype was detected a few times. The chain employs TRBV7-9 and TRBJ2-7; D remains unclear. The germline V gene encodes CDR1 SEHNR and CDR2 FQNEAQ (reference sequence). The V and J ends lost 5 bases and 2 bases respectively, with 10 bases between them. The CDR3 has 13 residues. The CDR3 loop is CASSRRTTYEQYF. CDR3 DNA: TGTGCCAGCAGCAGAAGGACGACCTACGAGCAGTACTTC.

This clonotype appeared a single time. The V call is TRBV20-1, the J call TRBJ2-1; 9 bases agree with TRBD2. With V trimmed by 4 bases and J by 9 bases, 10 bases remained unmatched. This CDR3 has 14 residues. Germline V CDR1 and CDR2: DFQATT, SNEGSKA (reference sequence). The CDR3 DNA reads as TGCAGTGCTACAGGACTAGCGCGTGTTGGTGAGCAGTTCTTC. Translation gives CSATGLARVGEQFF.

This clonotype was seen a handful of times. The V and J genes are TRBV14 and TRBJ2-4, with 9 bases lining up with TRBD1. The end of the DNA aligns better with TRBJ2-7, so the J call may be wrong. CDR3 length equals 17 residues. CDR1 is SGHDN and CDR2 is FVKESK in the germline V gene. The CDR3 sequence is CASSRGGTGTGIYEQYF. The CDR3 nucleotides read TGTGCCAGCAGCCGAGGAGGGACCGGGACAGGGATCTACGAGCAGTACTTC.

About this clonotype itself: This may be a read error: a much more frequent sequence differs by one nucleotide. The chain uses TRBV28 and TRBJ2-4, with D perhaps matching TRBD2 (6 bases). Germline CDR1 reads MDHEN; CDR2 reads SYDVKM. The CDR3 has 17 residues. The V gene lost 5 bases and the J gene lost 0 bases, with 17 bases spanning the gap. The CDR3 bases are TGTGCCAGCAGTCCCTATCTAACGGGAGTAGCCAAAAACATTCAGTACTTC. Translating gives CASSPYLTGVAKNIQYF.

At least ten counts were recorded for this clonotype. The rearrangement joins TRBV12-5 to TRBJ2-1, with 13 bases lining up with TRBD2. In germline, CDR1 is LGHNT, CDR2 FRNRAP. This CDR3 has 13 residues. J gave up 8 bases and V 7 bases, and 2 bases lay outside the gene matches. CDR3 coding DNA: TGTGCTAGTGCAGGACTAGCGGGAGATGAGCAGTTCTTC. Its protein product is CASAGLAGDEQFF.

This clonotype came up many times. The chain joins TRBV20-1 to TRBJ2-3; TRBD2 matches at 7 bases. This CDR3 is 14 amino acids long. The germline CDR1 and CDR2 sequences are DFQATT and SNEGSKA (reference sequence). Unmatched junction bases numbered 5, after V lost 2 bases and J lost 3 bases. The CDR3 nucleotides are TGCAGTGCTAGAATGGGGGGGGGGACAGATACGCAGTATTTT. This gives the protein CSARMGGGTDTQYF.

DNA of the CDR3: TGTGCCAGCAGCCCCCGGGGGCTGGGTTACGAGCAGTACTTC. It encodes CASSPRGLGYEQYF. The V call is TRBV6-2 or TRBV6-3, the J call TRBJ2-4; D is perhaps TRBD1 or TRBD2 (6 bases each). TRBJ2-7 matches the DNA end more closely, so the J call is doubtful. The CDR3 has 14 amino acids. Germline V lookup: CDR1 MNHEY, CDR2 SVGEGT.

V and J are TRBV12-3 or TRBV12-4 and TRBJ1-5; TRBD1 aligns across 8 bases. The CDR3 is made up of 16 amino acids. With V trimmed by 3 bases and J by 4 bases, 8 bases remained unmatched. Here the CDR3 reads CASSFKQGALNQPQHF. The DNA for the CDR3 is TGTGCCAGCAGTTTTAAGCAGGGGGCCTTAAATCAGCCCCAGCATTTT.

Notes on this clonotype: This clone may be a read error of a much larger clone one base away. The chain uses TRBV28 and TRBJ1-2; D is ambiguous. The length of the CDR3 is 11 residues. From germline, CDR1 is MDHEN and CDR2 SYDVKM. V lost 4 bases and J 3 bases, leaving 3 bases between the germline ends. DNA of the CDR3: TGTGCCAGCAGTTCCCACTATGGCTACACCTTC. Its protein is CASSSHYGYTF.

This clonotype was seen repeatedly, ten times or more. The chain carries TRBV7-2 and TRBJ2-5; the D gene is possibly TRBD2 (5 bases). The CDR3 runs 16 residues. In germline, CDR1 is SGHTA, CDR2 FQGNSA. V lost 0 bases to trimming and J lost 5 bases, with 16 bases between them. CDR3 nucleotide sequence: TGTGCCAGCAGCTTAGCGCTCCTAGCCCTGGGGGAGACCCAGTACTTC. Translation gives CASSLALLALGETQYF.

This clonotype was seen repeatedly, ten times or more. The chain links TRBV7-2 to TRBJ1-2, with TRBD1 as a possible D gene (5 bases). The germline gives CDR1 SGHTA, CDR2 FQGNSA. Trimming shortened V by 1 base and J by 5 bases, and 8 bases separated the two germline ends. The CDR3 runs to 13 residues. This CDR3 is CASSLGGGYGYTF. DNA of the CDR3: TGTGCCAGCAGCTTAGGGGGGGGGTATGGCTACACCTTC.

The genes are TRBV10-3 and TRBJ2-7; 7 bases match TRBD2. CDR1 and CDR2 (germline): ENHRY, SYGVKD. The CDR3 spans 17 residues. V lost 0 bases to trimming and J lost 2 bases; unmatched junction nucleotides: 10. The DNA for the CDR3 is TGTGCCATCAGTGAGTCCCACGGTAACGCGGGGGCCTACGAGCAGTACTTC. It translates to CAISESHGNAGAYEQYF.

Worth noting for this clonotype: Its ends do not fully match the called genes, so a read error is possible. J is TRBJ2-1 and V is TRBV27; D not resolved. In germline, CDR1 is MNHEY, CDR2 SMNVEV (reference sequence). The length of the CDR3 is 15 residues. The CDR3 DNA is TGTGCCAGCAGTTTATCGGGCAGCTCCTACAGTGAGCAGTTCTTC. Protein: CASSLSGSSYSEQFF.